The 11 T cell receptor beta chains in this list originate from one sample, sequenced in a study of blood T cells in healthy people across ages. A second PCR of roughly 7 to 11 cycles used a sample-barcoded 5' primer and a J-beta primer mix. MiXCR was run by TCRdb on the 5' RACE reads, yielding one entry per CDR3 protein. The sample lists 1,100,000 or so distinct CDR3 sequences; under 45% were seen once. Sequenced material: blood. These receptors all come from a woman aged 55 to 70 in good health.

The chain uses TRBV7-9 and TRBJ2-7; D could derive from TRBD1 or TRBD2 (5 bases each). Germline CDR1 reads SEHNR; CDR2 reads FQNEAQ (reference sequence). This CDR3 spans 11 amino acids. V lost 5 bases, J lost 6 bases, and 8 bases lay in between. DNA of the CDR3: TGTGCCAGCAGCCCCGGGGCCGAGCAGTACTTC. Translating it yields CASSPGAEQYF. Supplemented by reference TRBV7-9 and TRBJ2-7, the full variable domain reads DTGVSQNPRHKITKRGQNVTFRCDPISEHNRLYWYRQTLGQGPEFLTYFQNEAQLEKSRLLSDRFSAERPKGSFSTLEIQRTEQGDSAMYLCASSPGAEQYFGPGTRLTVT.

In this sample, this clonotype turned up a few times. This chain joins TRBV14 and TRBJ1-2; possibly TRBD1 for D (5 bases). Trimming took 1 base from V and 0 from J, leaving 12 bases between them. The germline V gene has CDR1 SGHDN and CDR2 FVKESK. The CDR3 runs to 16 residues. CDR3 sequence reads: CASSQVPGPSNYGYTF. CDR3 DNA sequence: TGTGCCAGCAGCCAAGTTCCGGGGCCGTCTAACTATGGCTACACCTTC. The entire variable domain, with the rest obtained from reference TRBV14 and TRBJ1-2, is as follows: EAGVTQFPSHSVIEKGQTVTLRCDPISGHDNLYWYRRVMGKEIKFLLHFVKESKQDESGMPNNRFLAERTGGTYSTLKVQPAELEDSGVYFCASSQVPGPSNYGYTFGSGTRLTVV.

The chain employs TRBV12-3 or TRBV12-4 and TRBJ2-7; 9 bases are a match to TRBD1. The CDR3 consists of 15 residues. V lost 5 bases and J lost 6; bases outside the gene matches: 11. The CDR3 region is CASSPRRDRGFEQYF. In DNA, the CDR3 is TGTGCCAGCAGTCCTAGGCGAGACAGGGGGTTCGAGCAGTACTTC.

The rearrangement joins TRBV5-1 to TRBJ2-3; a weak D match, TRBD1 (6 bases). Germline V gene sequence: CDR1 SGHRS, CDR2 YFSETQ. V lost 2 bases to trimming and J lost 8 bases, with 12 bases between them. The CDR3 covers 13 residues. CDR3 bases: TGCGCCAGCAGCTTCTACAGGGCGGGTACGCAGTATTTT. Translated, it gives CASSFYRAGTQYF.

The CDR3 DNA reads TGTGCCAGCAGAACTCTTAGCGGGACGTCCTACGAGCAGTACTTC. Translating it yields CASRTLSGTSYEQYF. V and J are TRBV27 and TRBJ2-7, with TRBD2 identical over 8 bases. The CDR3 extends over 15 amino acids. Germline V CDR1 and CDR2: MNHEY, SMNVEV (reference sequence). With V trimmed by 6 bases and J by 1 base, 8 bases remained unmatched.

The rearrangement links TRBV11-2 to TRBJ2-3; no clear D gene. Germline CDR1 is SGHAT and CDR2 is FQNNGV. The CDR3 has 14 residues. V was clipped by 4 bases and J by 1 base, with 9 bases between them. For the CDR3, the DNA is TGTGCCAGCAGCTCATCGACTCGCACAGATACGCAGTATTTT. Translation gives CASSSSTRTDTQYF.

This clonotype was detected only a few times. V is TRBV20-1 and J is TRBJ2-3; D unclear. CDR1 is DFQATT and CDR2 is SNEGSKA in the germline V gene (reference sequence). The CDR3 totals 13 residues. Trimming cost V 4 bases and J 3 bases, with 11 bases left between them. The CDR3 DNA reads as TGCAGTGCTATTCAGCTGGGGACAGATACGCAGTATTTT. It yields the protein CSAIQLGTDTQYF.

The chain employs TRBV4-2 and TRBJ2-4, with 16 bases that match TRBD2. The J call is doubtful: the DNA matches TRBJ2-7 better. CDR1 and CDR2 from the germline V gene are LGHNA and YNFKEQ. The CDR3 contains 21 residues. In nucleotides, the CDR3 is TGTGCCAGCAGCCAAGATGTACTCGGGACTAGCGGGAGGGGCGGAGGGTACGAGCAGTACTTC. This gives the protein CASSQDVLGTSGRGGGYEQYF.

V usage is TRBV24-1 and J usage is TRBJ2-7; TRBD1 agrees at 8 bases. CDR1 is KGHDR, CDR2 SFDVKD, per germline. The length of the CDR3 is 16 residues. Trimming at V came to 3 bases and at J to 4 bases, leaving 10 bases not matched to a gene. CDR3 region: CATSDGFGDRGYEQYF. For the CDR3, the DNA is TGTGCCACCAGTGATGGCTTTGGTGACAGGGGTTACGAGCAGTACTTC.

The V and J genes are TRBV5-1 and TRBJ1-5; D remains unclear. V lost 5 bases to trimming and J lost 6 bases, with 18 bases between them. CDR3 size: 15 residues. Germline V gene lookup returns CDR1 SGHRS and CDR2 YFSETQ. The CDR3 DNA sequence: TGCGCCAGCAGGGCGGGAATCCAGTCCGGTCAGCCCCAGCATTTT. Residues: CASRAGIQSGQPQHF.

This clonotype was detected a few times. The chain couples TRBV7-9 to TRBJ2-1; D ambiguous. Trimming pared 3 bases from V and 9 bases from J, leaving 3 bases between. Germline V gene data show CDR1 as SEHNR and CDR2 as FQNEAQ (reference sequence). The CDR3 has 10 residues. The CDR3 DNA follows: TGTGCCAGCAGCTTTGTTGAGCAGTTCTTC. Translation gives CASSFVEQFF.